Listed here are 5 T cell receptor beta chains from one sample, sequenced in a study of cytomegalovirus exposure and HLA in healthy donors. A multiplex PCR was run with 60 Vbeta primers and 13 Jbeta primers. TCRdb keeps only in-frame clones here, not all; method: immunoSEQ multiplex PCR. The table includes about 200,000 clones, about 70% detected once. Input material: PBMCs. The receptors here all came from a man aged 40-55 years in good health and CMV-seropositive.

The chain employs TRBV6-5 and TRBJ1-1; D unclear. The CDR3 extends over 13 amino acids. V lost 7 bases to trimming and J lost 2 bases, with 11 bases between them. The germline V gene has CDR1 MNHEY and CDR2 SVGAGI. CDR3 nucleotide sequence: TGTGCCAGCACCAGGACTGGTAACACTGAAGCTTTCTTT. Protein product: CASTRTGNTEAFF.

This rearrangement joins TRBV28 to TRBJ2-7; TRBD1 is a possible D gene (6 bases). The V end lost 6 bases, the J end lost 3 bases, and 12 bases lay between the germline ends. The CDR3 has 13 residues. Germline V lookup: CDR1 MDHEN, CDR2 SYDVKM. CDR3 sequence: CASRGTGIYEQYF. CDR3 sequence (DNA): TGTGCCAGCAGAGGAACAGGGATCTACGAGCAGTACTTC.

This rearrangement joins TRBV7-8 to TRBJ1-5; 10 bases fit TRBD1. Germline V gene lookup returns CDR1 SGHVS and CDR2 FQNEAQ. The ends lost 4 bases at V and 2 bases at J; junction bases unmatched: 5. This CDR3 has 16 amino acids. CDR3 nucleotides: TGTGCCAGCAGCTCCGGACAGGGGGATGGCAATCAGCCCCAGCATTTT. It codes for CASSSGQGDGNQPQHF.

This sequence joins TRBV13 and TRBJ2-1, with TRBD1 identical over 9 bases. Trimming took 3 bases from V and 3 from J; bases not matched to a gene: 6. The CDR3 runs to 16 residues. Germline values: CDR1 PRHDT, CDR2 FYEKMQ (reference sequence). This chain's CDR3 is CASSLTGGLLYNEQFF. The CDR3 coding sequence is TGTGCCAGCAGCTTGACAGGGGGTCTCCTCTACAATGAGCAGTTCTTC.

The chain uses TRBV15 and TRBJ1-6; no clear D gene. This CDR3 has 16 amino acids. Between the trimmed V and J ends, which lost 3 bases and 9 bases, there was a span of 18 bases. The V gene's germline CDR1 is LNHNV and CDR2 YYDKDF (reference sequence). CDR3 in amino acids: CATSRRISEALSPLHF. The CDR3 DNA follows: TGTGCCACCAGCAGGCGTATCTCTGAGGCTCTTTCACCCCTCCACTTT.